The clone carrying this T cell receptor (beta chain) has a single count. CDR1 and CDR2 from the germline V gene are SGHRS and YFSETQ. V lost 0 bases and J lost 3; bases outside the gene matches: 5. This CDR3 spans 16 amino acids. Assay used: immunoSEQ multiplex PCR; TCRdb lists only in-frame clones, some missing. Of roughly 90,000 clones in the sample, 70% to 90% were seen once. The data were taken from a study of control samples from healthy donors and cancer patients. V usage is TRBV5-1 and J usage is TRBJ2-3, with 9 bases matching TRBD1. The sequencing sample was made of PBMCs. The source of this sequence is a woman in her 50s with colorectal cancer. CDR3 residues: CASSLGGQGGTDTQYF. CDR3 sequence (DNA): TGCGCCAGCAGCTTGGGGGGACAGGGAGGGACAGATACGCAGTATTTT.